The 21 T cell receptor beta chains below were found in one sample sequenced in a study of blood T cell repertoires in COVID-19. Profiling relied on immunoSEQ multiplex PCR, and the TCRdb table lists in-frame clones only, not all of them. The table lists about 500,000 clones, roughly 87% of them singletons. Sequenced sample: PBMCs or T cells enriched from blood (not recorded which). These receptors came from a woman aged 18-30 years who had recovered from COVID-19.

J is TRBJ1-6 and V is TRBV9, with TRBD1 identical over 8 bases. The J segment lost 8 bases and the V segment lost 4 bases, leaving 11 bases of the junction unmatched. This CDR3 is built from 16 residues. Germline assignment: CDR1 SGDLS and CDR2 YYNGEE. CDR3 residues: CASSPGGTGGDSPLHF. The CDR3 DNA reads TGTGCCAGCAGCCCCGGGGGGACAGGAGGGGATTCACCCCTCCACTTT.

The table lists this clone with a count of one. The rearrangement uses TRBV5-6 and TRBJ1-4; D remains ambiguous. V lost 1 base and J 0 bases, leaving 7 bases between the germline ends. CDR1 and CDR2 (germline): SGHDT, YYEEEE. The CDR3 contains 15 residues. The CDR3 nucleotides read TGTGCCAGCAGCTTGAACCGAGCAACTAATGAAAAACTGTTTTTT. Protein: CASSLNRATNEKLFF.

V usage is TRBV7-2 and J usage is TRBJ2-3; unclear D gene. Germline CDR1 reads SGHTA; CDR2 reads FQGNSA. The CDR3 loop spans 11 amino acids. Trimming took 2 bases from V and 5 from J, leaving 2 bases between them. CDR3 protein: CASSLRDTQYF. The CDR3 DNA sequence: TGTGCCAGCAGCTTACGAGATACGCAGTATTTT.

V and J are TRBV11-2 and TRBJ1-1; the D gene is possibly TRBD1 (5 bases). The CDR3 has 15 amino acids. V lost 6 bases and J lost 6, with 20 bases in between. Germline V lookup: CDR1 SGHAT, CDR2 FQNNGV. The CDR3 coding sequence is TGTGCCAGCAGGTCAATTAAGGGCCGACAGCCTGAAGCTTTCTTT. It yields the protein CASRSIKGRQPEAFF.

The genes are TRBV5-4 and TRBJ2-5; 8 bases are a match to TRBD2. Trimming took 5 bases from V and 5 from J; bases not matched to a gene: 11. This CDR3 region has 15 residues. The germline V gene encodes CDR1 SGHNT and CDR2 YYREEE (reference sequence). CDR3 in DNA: TGTGCCAGCAGGGACGGGGGGGCAATGCTGGAGACCCAGTACTTC. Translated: CASRDGGAMLETQYF.

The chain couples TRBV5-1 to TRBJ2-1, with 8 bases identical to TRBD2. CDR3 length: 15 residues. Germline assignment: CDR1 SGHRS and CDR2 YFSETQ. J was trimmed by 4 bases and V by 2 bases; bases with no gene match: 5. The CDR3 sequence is CASSLSGGVYNEQFF. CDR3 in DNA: TGCGCCAGCAGCTTAAGCGGGGGAGTTTACAATGAGCAGTTCTTC. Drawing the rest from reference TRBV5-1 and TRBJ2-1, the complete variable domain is KAGVTQTPRYLIKTRGQQVTLSCSPISGHRSVSWYQQTPGQGLQFLFEYFSETQRNKGNFPGRFSGRQFSNSRSEMNVSTLELGDSALYLCASSLSGGVYNEQFFGPGTRLTVL.

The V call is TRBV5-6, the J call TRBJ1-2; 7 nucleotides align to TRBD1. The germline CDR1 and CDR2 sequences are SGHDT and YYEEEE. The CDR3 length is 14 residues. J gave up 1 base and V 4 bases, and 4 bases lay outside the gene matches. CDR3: CASSTGTVNYGYTF. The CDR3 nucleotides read TGTGCCAGCAGCACCGGGACAGTTAACTATGGCTACACCTTC. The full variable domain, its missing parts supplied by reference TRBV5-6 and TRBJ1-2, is DAGVTQSPTHLIKTRGQQVTLRCSPKSGHDTVSWYQQALGQGPQFIFQYYEEEERQRGNFPDRFSGHQFPNYSSELNVNALLLGDSALYLCASSTGTVNYGYTFGSGTRLTVV.

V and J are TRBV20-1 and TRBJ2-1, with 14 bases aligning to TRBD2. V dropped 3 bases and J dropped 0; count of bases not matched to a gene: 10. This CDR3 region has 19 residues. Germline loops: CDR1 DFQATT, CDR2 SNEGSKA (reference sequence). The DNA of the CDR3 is TGCAGTGCTAGTTACCCCGGGACTAGCGGGAGCAGCTCCTACAATGAGCAGTTCTTC. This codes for CSASYPGTSGSSSYNEQFF.

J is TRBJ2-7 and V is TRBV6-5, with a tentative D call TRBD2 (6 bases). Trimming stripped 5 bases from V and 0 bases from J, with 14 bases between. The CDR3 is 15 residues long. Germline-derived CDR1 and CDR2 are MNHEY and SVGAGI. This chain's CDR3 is CASSLIGTFSYEQYF. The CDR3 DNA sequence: TGTGCCAGCAGTCTGATTGGGACTTTCTCCTACGAGCAGTACTTC.

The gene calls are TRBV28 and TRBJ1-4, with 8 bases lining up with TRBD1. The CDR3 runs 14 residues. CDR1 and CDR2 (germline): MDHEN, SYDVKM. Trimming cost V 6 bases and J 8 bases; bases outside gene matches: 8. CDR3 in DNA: TGTGCCAGCAGCCGTACCAGGGGGCGAGAAAAACTGTTTTTT. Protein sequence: CASSRTRGREKLFF. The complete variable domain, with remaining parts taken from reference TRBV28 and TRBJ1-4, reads DVKVTQSSRYLVKRTGEKVFLECVQDMDHENMFWYRQDPGLGLRLIYFSYDVKMKEKGDIPEGYSVSREKKERFSLILESASTNQTSMYLCASSRTRGREKLFFGSGTQLSVL.

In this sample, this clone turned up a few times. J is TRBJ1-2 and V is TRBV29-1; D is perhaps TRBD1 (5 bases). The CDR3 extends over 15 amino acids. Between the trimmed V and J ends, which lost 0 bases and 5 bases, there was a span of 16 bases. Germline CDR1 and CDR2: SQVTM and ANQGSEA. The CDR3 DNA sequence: TGCAGCGTTGAAGATCGCGGAACAGGTCAATATGGCTACACCTTC. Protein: CSVEDRGTGQYGYTF. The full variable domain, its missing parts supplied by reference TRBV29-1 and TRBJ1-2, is SAVISQKPSRDICQRGTSLTIQCQVDSQVTMMFWYRQQPGQSLTLIATANQGSEATYESGFVIDKFPISRPNLTFSTLTVSNMSPEDSSIYLCSVEDRGTGQYGYTFGSGTRLTVV.

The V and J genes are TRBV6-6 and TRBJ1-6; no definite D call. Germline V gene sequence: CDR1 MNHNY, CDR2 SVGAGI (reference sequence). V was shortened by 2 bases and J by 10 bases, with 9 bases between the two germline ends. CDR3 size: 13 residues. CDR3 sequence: CASSYRGGSPLHF. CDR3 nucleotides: TGTGCCAGCAGTTACAGAGGCGGGTCACCCCTCCACTTT.

The CDR3 here is CASSVAGASYNEQFF. CDR3 bases: TGTGCCAGCAGCGTAGCAGGGGCCAGCTACAATGAGCAGTTCTTC. The chain carries TRBV9 and TRBJ2-1; D is possibly TRBD1 (6 bases). CDR1 is SGDLS, CDR2 YYNGEE, per germline. The CDR3 has 15 residues. V lost 0 bases and J lost 3, with 10 bases in between.

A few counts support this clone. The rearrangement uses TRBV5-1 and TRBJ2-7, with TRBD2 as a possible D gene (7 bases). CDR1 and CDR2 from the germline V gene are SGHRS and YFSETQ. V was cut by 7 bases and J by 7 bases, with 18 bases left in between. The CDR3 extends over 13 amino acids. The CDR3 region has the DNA TGCGCCAGCCACCCGGCGGGGGCTAAAGAGCAGTACTTC. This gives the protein CASHPAGAKEQYF.

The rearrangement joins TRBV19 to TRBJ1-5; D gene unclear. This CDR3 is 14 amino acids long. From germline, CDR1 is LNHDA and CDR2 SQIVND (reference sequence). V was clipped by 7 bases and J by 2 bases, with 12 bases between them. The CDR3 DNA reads TGTGCCAGTAAAGGAAGAGGAGGCAATCAGCCCCAGCATTTT. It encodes CASKGRGGNQPQHF. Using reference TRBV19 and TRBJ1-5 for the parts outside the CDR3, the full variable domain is DGGITQSPKYLFRKEGQNVTLSCEQNLNHDAMYWYRQDPGQGLRLIYYSQIVNDFQKGDIAEGYSVSREKKESFPLTVTSAQKNPTAFYLCASKGRGGNQPQHFGDGTRLSIL.

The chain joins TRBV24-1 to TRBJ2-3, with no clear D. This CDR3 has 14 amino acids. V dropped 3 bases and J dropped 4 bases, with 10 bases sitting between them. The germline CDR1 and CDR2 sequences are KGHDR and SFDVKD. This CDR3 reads CATSDINSPDTQYF. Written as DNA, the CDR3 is TGTGCCACCAGTGATATAAATTCCCCAGATACGCAGTATTTT.

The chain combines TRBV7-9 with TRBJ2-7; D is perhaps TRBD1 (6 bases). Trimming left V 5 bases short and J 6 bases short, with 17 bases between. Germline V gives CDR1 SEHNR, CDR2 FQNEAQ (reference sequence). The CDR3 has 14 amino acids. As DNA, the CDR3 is TGTGCCAGCAGCCGAAACGAGGGGGTGGGCGAGCAGTACTTC. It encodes CASSRNEGVGEQYF.

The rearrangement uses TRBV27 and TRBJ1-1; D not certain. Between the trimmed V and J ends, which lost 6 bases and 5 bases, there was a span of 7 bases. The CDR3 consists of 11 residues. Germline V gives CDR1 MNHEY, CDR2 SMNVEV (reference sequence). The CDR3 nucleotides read TGTGCCAGCAGGTCGACAACTGAAGCTTTCTTT. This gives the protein CASRSTTEAFF.

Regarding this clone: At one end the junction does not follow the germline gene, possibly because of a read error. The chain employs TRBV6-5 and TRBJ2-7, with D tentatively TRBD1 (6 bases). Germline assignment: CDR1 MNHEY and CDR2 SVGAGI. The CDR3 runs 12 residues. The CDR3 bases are TGTGTCAGCAGTAACTACAGGGACGAGCAGTACTTC. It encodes CVSSNYRDEQYF.

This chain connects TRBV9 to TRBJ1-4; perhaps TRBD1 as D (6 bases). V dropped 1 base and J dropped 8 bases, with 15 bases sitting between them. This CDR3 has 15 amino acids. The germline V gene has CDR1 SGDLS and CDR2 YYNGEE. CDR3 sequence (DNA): TGTGCCAGCAGCGTATCTCTGGGGGCGTCAGAAAAACTGTTTTTT. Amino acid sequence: CASSVSLGASEKLFF.

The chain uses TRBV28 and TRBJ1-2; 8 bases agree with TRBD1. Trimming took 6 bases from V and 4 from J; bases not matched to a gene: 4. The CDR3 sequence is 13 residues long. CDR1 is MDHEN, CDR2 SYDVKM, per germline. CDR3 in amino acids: CASRTGTGYGYTF. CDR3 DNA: TGTGCCAGCAGAACCGGGACAGGCTATGGCTACACCTTC.